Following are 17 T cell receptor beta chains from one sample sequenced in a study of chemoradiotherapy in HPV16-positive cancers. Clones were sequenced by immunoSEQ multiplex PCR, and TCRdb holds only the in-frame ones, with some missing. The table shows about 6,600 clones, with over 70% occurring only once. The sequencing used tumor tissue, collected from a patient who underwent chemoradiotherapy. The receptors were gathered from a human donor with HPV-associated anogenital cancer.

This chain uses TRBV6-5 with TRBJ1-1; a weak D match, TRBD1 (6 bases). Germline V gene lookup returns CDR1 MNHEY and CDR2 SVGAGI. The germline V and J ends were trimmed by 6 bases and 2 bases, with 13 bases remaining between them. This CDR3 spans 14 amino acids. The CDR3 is CASRRDIENTEAFF. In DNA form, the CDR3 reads TGTGCCAGCAGACGGGACATAGAAAACACTGAAGCTTTCTTT.

CDR3 coding DNA: TGTGCCAGTAGTATCCAAACCGGGCTCAAAAACACTGAAGCTTTCTTT. Translated, it gives CASSIQTGLKNTEAFF. The V and J genes are TRBV19 and TRBJ1-1; D unresolved. The V end lost 3 bases, the J end lost 2 bases, and 16 bases lay between the germline ends. Germline assignment: CDR1 LNHDA and CDR2 SQIVND (reference sequence). This CDR3 is built from 16 residues.

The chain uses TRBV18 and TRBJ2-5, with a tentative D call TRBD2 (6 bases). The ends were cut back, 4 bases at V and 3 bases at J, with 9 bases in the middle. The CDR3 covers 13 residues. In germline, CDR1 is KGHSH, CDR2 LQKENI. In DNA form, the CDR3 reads TGTGCCAGCTCACGCGGGGAGAAAGAGACCCAGTACTTC. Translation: CASSRGEKETQYF.

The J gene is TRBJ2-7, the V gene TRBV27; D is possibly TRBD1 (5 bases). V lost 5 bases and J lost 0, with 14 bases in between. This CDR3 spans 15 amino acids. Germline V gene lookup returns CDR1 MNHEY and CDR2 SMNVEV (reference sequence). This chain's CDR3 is CASSRQWISSYEQYF. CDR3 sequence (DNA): TGTGCCAGCAGTCGACAGTGGATTAGCTCCTACGAGCAGTACTTC.

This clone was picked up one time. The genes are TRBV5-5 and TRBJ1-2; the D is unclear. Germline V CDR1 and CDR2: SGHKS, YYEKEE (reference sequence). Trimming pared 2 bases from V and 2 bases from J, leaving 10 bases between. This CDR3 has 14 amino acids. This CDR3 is CASSFLDGNYGYTF. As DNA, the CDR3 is TGTGCCAGCAGCTTCCTCGACGGGAACTATGGCTACACCTTC.

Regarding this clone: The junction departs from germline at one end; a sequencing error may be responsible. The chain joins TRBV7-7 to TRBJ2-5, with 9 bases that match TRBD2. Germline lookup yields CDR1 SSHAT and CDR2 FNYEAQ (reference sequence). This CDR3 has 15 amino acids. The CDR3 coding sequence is TGTGCTAGCAGCTTAGGGCGGGGGGGCCTCGAGACCCAGTACTTC. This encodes CASSLGRGGLETQYF.

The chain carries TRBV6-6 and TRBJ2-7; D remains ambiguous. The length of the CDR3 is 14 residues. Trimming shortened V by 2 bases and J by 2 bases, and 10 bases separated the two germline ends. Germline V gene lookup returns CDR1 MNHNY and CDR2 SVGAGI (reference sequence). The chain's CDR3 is CASSYAYGTYEQYF. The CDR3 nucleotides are TGTGCCAGCAGTTACGCGTACGGTACCTACGAGCAGTACTTC.

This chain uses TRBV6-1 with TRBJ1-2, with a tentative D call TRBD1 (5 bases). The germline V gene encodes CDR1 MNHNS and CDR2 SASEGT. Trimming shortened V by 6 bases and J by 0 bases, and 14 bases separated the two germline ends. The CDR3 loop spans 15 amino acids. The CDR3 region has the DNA TGTGCCAGCAGCGATGCGGGGGAGGCTAACTATGGCTACACCTTC. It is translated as CASSDAGEANYGYTF.

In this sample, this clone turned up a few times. The DNA for the CDR3 is TGTGCCAGCAGCCGGCAACCGGGACTAGGGGTCTCCTACGAGCAGTACTTC. Translated, it gives CASSRQPGLGVSYEQYF. V gene TRBV28 combines with J gene TRBJ2-7; 8 positions match TRBD2. Looked up from germline, CDR1 is MDHEN and CDR2 is SYDVKM. The CDR3 loop spans 17 amino acids. Trimming removed 6 bases from V and 0 bases from J; junction bases left unmatched: 13. The complete variable domain, with remaining parts taken from reference TRBV28 and TRBJ2-7, reads DVKVTQSSRYLVKRTGEKVFLECVQDMDHENMFWYRQDPGLGLRLIYFSYDVKMKEKGDIPEGYSVSREKKERFSLILESASTNQTSMYLCASSRQPGLGVSYEQYFGPGTRLTVT.

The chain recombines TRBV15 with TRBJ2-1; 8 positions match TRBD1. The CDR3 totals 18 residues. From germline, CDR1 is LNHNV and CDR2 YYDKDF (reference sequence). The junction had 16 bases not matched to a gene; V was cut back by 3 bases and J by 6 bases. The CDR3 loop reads CATSRDRPGGAVVNEQFF. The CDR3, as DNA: TGTGCCACCAGCAGGGATCGTCCAGGGGGCGCGGTGGTCAATGAGCAGTTCTTC.

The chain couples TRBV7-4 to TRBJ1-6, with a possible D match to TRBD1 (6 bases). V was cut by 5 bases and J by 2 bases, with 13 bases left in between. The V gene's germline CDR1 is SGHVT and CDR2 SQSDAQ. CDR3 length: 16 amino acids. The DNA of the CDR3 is TGTGCCAGCAGCGACAGGTGGCGCGCCTATAATTCACCCCTCCACTTT. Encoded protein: CASSDRWRAYNSPLHF.

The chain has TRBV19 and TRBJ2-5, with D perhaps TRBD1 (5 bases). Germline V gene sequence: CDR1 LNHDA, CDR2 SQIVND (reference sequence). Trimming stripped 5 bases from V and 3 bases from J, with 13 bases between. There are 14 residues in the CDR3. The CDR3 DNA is TGTGCCAGTAGTTCCCAGGGAAGTGAAGAGACCCAGTACTTC. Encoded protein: CASSSQGSEETQYF.

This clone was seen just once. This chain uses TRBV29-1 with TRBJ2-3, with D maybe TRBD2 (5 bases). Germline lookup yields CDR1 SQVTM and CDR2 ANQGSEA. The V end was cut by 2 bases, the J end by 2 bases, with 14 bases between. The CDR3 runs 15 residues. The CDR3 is CSVESGSFLTDTQYF. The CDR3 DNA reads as TGCAGCGTTGAAAGCGGTTCGTTCCTCACAGATACGCAGTATTTT.

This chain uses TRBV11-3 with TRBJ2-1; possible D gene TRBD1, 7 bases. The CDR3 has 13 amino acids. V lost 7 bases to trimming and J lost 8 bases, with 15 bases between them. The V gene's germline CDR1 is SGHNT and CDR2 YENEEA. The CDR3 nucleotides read TGTGCCAGCACCTCCCCAGGGGGGCATGAGCAGTTCTTC. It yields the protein CASTSPGGHEQFF.

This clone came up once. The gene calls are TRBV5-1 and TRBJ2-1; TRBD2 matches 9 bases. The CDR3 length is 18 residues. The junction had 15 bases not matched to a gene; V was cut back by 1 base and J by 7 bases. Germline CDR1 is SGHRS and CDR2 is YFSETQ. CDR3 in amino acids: CASSLRGQTSGGTNEQFF. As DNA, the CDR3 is TGCGCCAGCAGCTTGAGGGGCCAGACTAGCGGAGGGACTAATGAGCAGTTCTTC.

Written as DNA, the CDR3 is TGTGCCAGCAGCTCACAACAGGCGTCGGATACGCAGTATTTT. It specifies CASSSQQASDTQYF. J is TRBJ2-3 and V is TRBV7-8; TRBD1 might be the D (5 bases). Germline CDR1 reads SGHVS; CDR2 reads FQNEAQ. V lost 4 bases and J lost 6, with 14 bases in between. This CDR3 spans 14 amino acids.

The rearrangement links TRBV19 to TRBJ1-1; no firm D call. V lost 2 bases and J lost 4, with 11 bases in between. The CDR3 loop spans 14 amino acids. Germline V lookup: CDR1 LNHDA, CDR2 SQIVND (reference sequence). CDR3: CASSIKALGTEAFF. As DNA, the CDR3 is TGTGCCAGTAGTATAAAGGCGTTGGGCACTGAAGCTTTCTTT.